This T cell receptor beta chain was obtained from a study of T cell responses to AZD1222 COVID-19 vaccine. The study, taken as a whole, reports: A rise in Spike-specific TCR breadth and depth followed two AZD1222 doses. Only after the peak T cell response were repertoires sampled. Along spike, vaccine-associated CD4 TCRs were found throughout, with dominance at 160-218 and 743-854.

The repertoire was sequenced with immunoSEQ multiplex PCR; TCRdb's copy has only in-frame clones and lacks some. The data hold fewer than 200,000 clones, with 85% to 95% observed a single time. With respect to this clone: The antigen is unknown.

The origin of this receptor is an adult in good health. The input for sequencing was peripheral blood, taken on day 0 of AZD1222 vaccination.

The CDR3 spells CASSRGPYEQYF. The DNA for the CDR3 is TGTGCCAGCAGCAGGGGGCCCTACGAGCAGTACTTC. The gene calls are TRBV6-5 and TRBJ2-7; 8 bases line up with TRBD1. The CDR3 length is 12 residues. The trim removed 6 bases at V and 2 bases at J, leaving 0 bases unmatched. Germline CDR1 and CDR2: MNHEY and SVGAGI.